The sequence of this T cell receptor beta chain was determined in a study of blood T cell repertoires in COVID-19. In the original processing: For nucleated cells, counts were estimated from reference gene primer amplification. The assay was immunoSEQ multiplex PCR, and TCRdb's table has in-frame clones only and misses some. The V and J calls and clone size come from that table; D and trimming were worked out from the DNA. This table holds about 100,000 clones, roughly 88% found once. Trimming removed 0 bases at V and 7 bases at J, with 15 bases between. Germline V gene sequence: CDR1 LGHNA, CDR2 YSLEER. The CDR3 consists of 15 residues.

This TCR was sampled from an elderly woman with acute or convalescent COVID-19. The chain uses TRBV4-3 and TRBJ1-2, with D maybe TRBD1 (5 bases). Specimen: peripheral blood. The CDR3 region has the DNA TGCGCCAGCAGCCAAGAGGTTGGGGGGGGATTTGGCTACACCTTC. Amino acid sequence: CASSQEVGGGFGYTF.